The clone carrying this TCR beta chain was detected a few times. Its antigen is unknown. Amplification targeted the TCR beta CDR3 regions, with RNA transcripts as the source material. Second-round multiplex PCR followed a first-round RT-PCR using HTBI primers. Each CDR3 protein gets one entry after TCRdb re-called the multiplex PCR reads with MiXCR. Among over a million distinct CDR3 sequences, 36% were seen once, and the ten largest hold 11%. The sample comes from a study of Graves' ophthalmopathy and Graves' hyperthyroidism. For the study at large: The stable label applied to hyperthyroidism with no ophthalmopathy within 18 months of follow-up.

Among the hyperthyroidism patients, all were newly diagnosed, aged 18 to 65, with under 2 months' duration. Certain patients were not enrolled. These were patients with other autoimmune diseases, uncontrolled infections, pregnancy or lactation. The CDR3 runs to 14 residues. Looked up from germline, CDR1 is SQVTM and CDR2 is ANQGSEA. Losses at the gene ends were 5 bases for V and 2 bases for J; bases not matched to a gene: 4. Study-wide findings and caveats: The blood repertoire also included most expanded thyroid clonotypes above 0.001 frequency.

The source is an adult man with Graves' hyperthyroidism. The source material was peripheral blood or thyroid tissue (not recorded which). The chain uses TRBV29-1 and TRBJ2-5, with 11 positions matching TRBD1. CDR3 coding DNA: TGCAGCGTTACAGGGACAGGGGGGCAAGAGACCCAGTACTTC. Protein: CSVTGTGGQETQYF.